The 12 T cell receptor beta chains below come from one sample, sequenced in a study of blood T cell repertoires in COVID-19. The assay was immunoSEQ multiplex PCR, and TCRdb's table has in-frame clones only and misses some. The top ten hold 1.5% of the sample, which has about 260,000 clones, over 80% seen once. Material: peripheral blood. The receptor set was obtained from a middle-aged woman who had recovered from COVID-19.

V is TRBV2 and J is TRBJ1-4; D gene uncertain. Between the trimmed V and J ends, which lost 4 bases and 7 bases, there was a span of 19 bases. This CDR3 is built from 16 residues. Looked up from germline, CDR1 is SNHLY and CDR2 is FYNNEI. The DNA for the CDR3 is TGTGCCAGCAGTGGGACCGGGAGTCACTTTGGTGAAAAACTGTTTTTT. This encodes CASSGTGSHFGEKLFF.

This clone was recorded only once. The V gene is TRBV7-9, the J gene TRBJ2-5; D gene uncertain. V was trimmed by 5 bases and J by 5 bases, leaving 9 bases between them. The CDR3 runs 12 residues. The germline V gene encodes CDR1 SEHNR and CDR2 FQNEAQ (reference sequence). The CDR3, as DNA: TGTGCCAGCAGCCCGAGTTCCGAGACCCAGTACTTC. This translates into CASSPSSETQYF.

This rearrangement joins TRBV2 to TRBJ2-2; TRBD1 agrees at 9 bases. Germline CDR1 is SNHLY and CDR2 is FYNNEI. Losses at the gene ends were 6 bases for V and 1 base for J; bases not matched to a gene: 3. This CDR3 spans 15 amino acids. CDR3 DNA: TGTGCCAGCAGGGAGGGACAGGGGAACACCGGGGAGCTGTTTTTT. Translating gives CASREGQGNTGELFF. Combining the CDR3 with reference TRBV2 and TRBJ2-2 gives the whole variable domain EPEVTQTPSHQVTQMGQEVILRCVPISNHLYFYWYRQILGQKVEFLVSFYNNEISEKSEIFDDQFSVERPDGSNFTLKIRSTKLEDSAMYFCASREGQGNTGELFFGEGSRLTVL.

This chain links TRBV28 with TRBJ1-4, with D possibly being TRBD1 (6 bases). Trimming cost V 2 bases and J 7 bases, with 14 bases left between them. CDR1 and CDR2 (germline): MDHEN, SYDVKM. This CDR3 contains 15 residues. CDR3 sequence reads: CASSLNLGALEKLFF. The DNA for the CDR3 is TGTGCCAGCAGTTTAAATTTGGGGGCGCTTGAAAAACTGTTTTTT. The full variable domain, completed using reference TRBV28 and TRBJ1-4, is DVKVTQSSRYLVKRTGEKVFLECVQDMDHENMFWYRQDPGLGLRLIYFSYDVKMKEKGDIPEGYSVSREKKERFSLILESASTNQTSMYLCASSLNLGALEKLFFGSGTQLSVL.

V usage is TRBV11-3 and J usage is TRBJ2-1; maybe TRBD2 (5 bases). V was clipped by 3 bases and J by 6 bases, with 12 bases between them. The CDR3 spans 14 residues. Germline lookup yields CDR1 SGHNT and CDR2 YENEEA. The CDR3 spells CASSLGSGLNEQFF. The CDR3 DNA reads TGTGCCAGCAGCTTGGGGTCCGGACTCAATGAGCAGTTCTTC. The variable domain in full, with the rest retrieved from reference TRBV11-3 and TRBJ2-1, is EAGVVQSPRYKIIEKKQPVAFWCNPISGHNTLYWYLQNLGQGPELLIRYENEEAVDDSQLPKDRFSAERLKGVDSTLKIQPAELGDSAVYLCASSLGSGLNEQFFGPGTRLTVL.

The gene calls are TRBV14 and TRBJ2-1; TRBD1 might be the D (5 bases). With 0 bases removed from V and 0 bases from J, the gap between germline ends came to 18 bases. Germline CDR1 SGHDN, CDR2 FVKESK. The CDR3 covers 19 residues. CDR3 sequence (DNA): TGTGCCAGCAGCCAAGACCCGTGGGGCCTCGTGAGCTCCTACAATGAGCAGTTCTTC. This gives the protein CASSQDPWGLVSSYNEQFF.

The V and J genes are TRBV5-1 and TRBJ2-2, with D perhaps matching TRBD1 (6 bases). From germline, CDR1 is SGHRS and CDR2 YFSETQ. V gave up 0 bases and J gave up 7 bases, with 16 bases separating them. The CDR3 has 16 residues. This CDR3 is CASSLAGQGNGGELFF. CDR3 bases: TGCGCCAGCAGCTTGGCGGGACAAGGGAATGGCGGGGAGCTGTTTTTT.

This rearrangement joins TRBV14 to TRBJ2-5, with D unresolved. The germline V and J ends were trimmed by 1 base and 4 bases, with 4 bases remaining between them. CDR1 SGHDN and CDR2 FVKESK come from the germline V gene. This CDR3 region has 12 residues. The CDR3 reads CASSQGAETQYF. CDR3 nucleotides: TGTGCCAGCAGCCAAGGGGCAGAGACCCAGTACTTC.

The chain links TRBV5-5 to TRBJ2-1; a possible D gene is TRBD1 (6 bases). The CDR3 extends over 14 amino acids. Germline CDR1 and CDR2: SGHKS and YYEKEE (reference sequence). Trimming removed 2 bases from V and 7 bases from J, with 13 bases in between. The CDR3 bases are TGTGCCAGCAGCTTCACAGGGTTGATAAATGAGCAGTTCTTC. As protein: CASSFTGLINEQFF.

The sample holds one count of this clone. The CDR3 DNA reads TGTGCCACAACCAGGCAGAACACTGAAGCTTTCTTT. The encoded protein is CATTRQNTEAFF. The chain has TRBV2 and TRBJ1-1, with D uncertain. Germline V gene data show CDR1 as SNHLY and CDR2 as FYNNEI. V was clipped by 10 bases and J by 1 base, with 10 bases between them. The CDR3 is made up of 12 amino acids.

This clone occurred a few times. This sequence joins TRBV19 and TRBJ1-5; D ambiguous. CDR3 size: 15 residues. Germline CDR1 reads LNHDA; CDR2 reads SQIVND (reference sequence). V was clipped by 4 bases and J by 1 base, with 11 bases between them. The CDR3 spells CASSTGVWSNQPQHF. In nucleotides, the CDR3 is TGTGCCAGTAGTACAGGCGTTTGGAGCAATCAGCCCCAGCATTTT.

The J gene is TRBJ2-1, the V gene TRBV27, with D maybe TRBD1 (5 bases). Trimming removed 6 bases from V and 6 bases from J, with 15 bases in between. The germline gives CDR1 MNHEY, CDR2 SMNVEV (reference sequence). The CDR3 has 14 amino acids. This CDR3 is CASSGQSMLNEQFF. In nucleotides, the CDR3 is TGTGCCAGCAGCGGACAATCGATGCTCAATGAGCAGTTCTTC.